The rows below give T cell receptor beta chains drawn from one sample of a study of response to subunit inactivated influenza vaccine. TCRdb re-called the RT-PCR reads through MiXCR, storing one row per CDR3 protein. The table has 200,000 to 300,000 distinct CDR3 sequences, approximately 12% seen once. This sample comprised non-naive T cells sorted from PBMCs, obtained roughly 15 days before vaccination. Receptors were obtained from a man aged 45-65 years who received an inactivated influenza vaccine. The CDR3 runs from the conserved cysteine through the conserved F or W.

CDR3 protein: CASSRRVATSTDTQYF; J gene: TRBJ2-3; V gene: TRBV4-3
CDR3 protein: CASSEILAGGTGGANVLTF; J gene: TRBJ2-6; V gene: TRBV4-2
CDR3 protein: CASSFHTDTQYF; J gene: TRBJ2-3; V gene: TRBV7-9
CDR3 protein: CSANSPPGELFF; J gene: TRBJ2-2; V gene: TRBV20-1
CDR3 protein: CASSLSGGRLREQFF; J gene: TRBJ2-1; V gene: TRBV6-2/TRBV6-3
CDR3 protein: CASSIVVAKNIQYF; J gene: TRBJ2-4; V gene: TRBV2
CDR3 protein: CSAELAGGTDTQYF; J gene: TRBJ2-3; V gene: TRBV20-1
CDR3 protein: CATSEHELGDTQYF; J gene: TRBJ2-3; V gene: TRBV24-1
CDR3 protein: CSARDLGDPKETQYF; J gene: TRBJ2-5; V gene: TRBV20-1
CDR3 protein: CASSYREGYEQYF; J gene: TRBJ2-7; V gene: TRBV6-5
CDR3 protein: CSVQGDSYNEQFF; J gene: TRBJ2-1; V gene: TRBV29-1
CDR3 protein: CASSLSKSGRAAEQFF; J gene: TRBJ2-1; V gene: TRBV27
CDR3 protein: CSASHGQETQYF; J gene: TRBJ2-5; V gene: TRBV20-1
CDR3 protein: CASSNSGLSSGNTIYF; J gene: TRBJ1-3; V gene: TRBV2
CDR3 protein: CSAHPLDTSSYEQYF; J gene: TRBJ2-7; V gene: TRBV20-1
CDR3 protein: CASSRIPGGGFKTGELFF; J gene: TRBJ2-2; V gene: TRBV27
CDR3 protein: CASSLVVVTGELFF; J gene: TRBJ2-2; V gene: TRBV11-2
CDR3 protein: CASSPAAKETQYF; J gene: TRBJ2-5; V gene: TRBV12-3/TRBV12-4
CDR3 protein: CASSYTVSNEQFF; J gene: TRBJ2-1; V gene: TRBV6-2/TRBV6-3
CDR3 protein: CAISLQGTYNEQFF; J gene: TRBJ2-1; V gene: TRBV10-3
CDR3 protein: CASRGRRSGSMNIQYF; J gene: TRBJ2-4; V gene: TRBV9
CDR3 protein: CASSSDRGPYNEQFF; J gene: TRBJ2-1; V gene: TRBV7-9
CDR3 protein: CASSPFGGQGAPSREQYF; J gene: TRBJ2-7; V gene: TRBV4-2
CDR3 protein: CASSLYQGSGRANVLIF; J gene: TRBJ2-6; V gene: TRBV27
CDR3 protein: CASSGASKNIQYF; J gene: TRBJ2-4; V gene: TRBV7-2
CDR3 protein: CASSLGAGGRTGELFF; J gene: TRBJ2-2; V gene: TRBV28
CDR3 protein: CASSFLPGTEREETQYF; J gene: TRBJ2-5; V gene: TRBV7-9
CDR3 protein: CATTIGTEAFF; J gene: TRBJ1-1; V gene: TRBV15
CDR3 protein: CASQHGTSGGRSYNEQFF; J gene: TRBJ2-1; V gene: TRBV12-3/TRBV12-4
CDR3 protein: CASQESGTSPRYF; J gene: TRBJ2-7; V gene: TRBV6-2/TRBV6-3
CDR3 protein: CASSPGAVGISEQYF; J gene: TRBJ2-7; V gene: TRBV7-6